This entry lists 5 T cell receptor beta chains sequenced from one sample in a study of blood T cell repertoires in COVID-19. Clones were sequenced by immunoSEQ multiplex PCR, and TCRdb holds only the in-frame ones, with some missing. The sample has more than 85,000 clones, under 80% seen once; the top ten hold approximately 19%. Material: peripheral blood. These receptors were collected from a woman in her 70s with acute or convalescent COVID-19.

The rearrangement joins TRBV6-2 or TRBV6-3 to TRBJ2-5; 9 positions agree with TRBD1. CDR3 size: 16 residues. Losses at the gene ends were 6 bases for V and 6 bases for J; bases not matched to a gene: 14. The V gene's germline CDR1 is MNHEY and CDR2 SVGEGT. Here the CDR3 DNA reads TGTGCCAGCAGCGGAATAACGGGACAGGGTGTTAAGACCCAGTACTTC. Protein: CASSGITGQGVKTQYF.

This chain joins TRBV5-5 and TRBJ2-1, with D perhaps matching TRBD2 (5 bases). Trimming took 1 base from V and 2 from J, leaving 10 bases between them. The CDR3 loop spans 15 amino acids. Looked up from germline, CDR1 is SGHKS and CDR2 is YYEKEE (reference sequence). CDR3 amino acids: CASSLLVGAYNEQFF. In DNA form, the CDR3 reads TGTGCCAGCAGCTTGCTTGTGGGAGCCTACAATGAGCAGTTCTTC.

Turning to this clone: Other DNA sequences in this specimen translate into the identical CDR3. The gene calls are TRBV2 and TRBJ1-5; D gene unclear. The V gene lost 4 bases and the J gene lost 0 bases, with 7 bases spanning the gap. The CDR3 extends over 14 amino acids. The germline V gene has CDR1 SNHLY and CDR2 FYNNEI. Here the CDR3 DNA reads TGTGCCAGCAGTGTGGCCGCTAGCAATCAGCCCCAGCATTTT. Translating gives CASSVAASNQPQHF.

This chain connects TRBV6-1 to TRBJ2-7, with a possible D match to TRBD1 (6 bases). Germline CDR1 MNHNS, CDR2 SASEGT. Trimming took 2 bases from V and 2 from J, leaving 13 bases between them. The CDR3 runs to 15 residues. The CDR3: CASSETGQGAYEQYF. The CDR3 coding sequence is TGTGCCAGCAGTGAAACAGGGCAAGGGGCCTACGAGCAGTACTTC.

This clone turned up a few times. The gene calls are TRBV2 and TRBJ2-1, with TRBD2 identical over 13 bases. This CDR3 region has 14 residues. J lost 9 bases, V lost 8 bases, and 7 bases had no gene match. Germline assignment: CDR1 SNHLY and CDR2 FYNNEI. The CDR3, as DNA: TGTGCCAGCGCAACTAGCGGGGGGGGTAGTGAGCAGTTCTTC. It specifies CASATSGGGSEQFF.